This paragraph reports one T cell receptor (beta chain). The sample comes from a study of T cells in Graves' hyperthyroidism and ophthalmopathy. Study-wide context: Peripheral blood collection took place at initial diagnosis, before any treatment.

RNA transcripts served as the template for amplifying TCR beta CDR3 regions. The HTBI primer set drove a first-round RT-PCR of the TCR CDR3. TCRdb re-called the multiplex PCR reads through MiXCR, storing one row per CDR3 protein. The sample contains 490,000 or so distinct CDR3 sequences, nearly 20% of which appear only once. A Clinical Activity Score of at least 3, a NOSPECS grade of at least 4 and a duration under 3 months were recorded in the ophthalmopathy patients. The germline gives CDR1 MNHNS, CDR2 SASEGT. This CDR3 region has 12 residues. V was pared by 6 bases and J by 6 bases, with 9 bases between.

This clonotype was sampled from a man in his forties or fifties with Graves' ophthalmopathy. The chain combines TRBV6-1 with TRBJ2-1; D ambiguous. The source material was blood. The CDR3 DNA is TGTGCCAGCAGCTACGGATTCAATGAGCAGTTCTTC. The encoded protein is CASSYGFNEQFF.